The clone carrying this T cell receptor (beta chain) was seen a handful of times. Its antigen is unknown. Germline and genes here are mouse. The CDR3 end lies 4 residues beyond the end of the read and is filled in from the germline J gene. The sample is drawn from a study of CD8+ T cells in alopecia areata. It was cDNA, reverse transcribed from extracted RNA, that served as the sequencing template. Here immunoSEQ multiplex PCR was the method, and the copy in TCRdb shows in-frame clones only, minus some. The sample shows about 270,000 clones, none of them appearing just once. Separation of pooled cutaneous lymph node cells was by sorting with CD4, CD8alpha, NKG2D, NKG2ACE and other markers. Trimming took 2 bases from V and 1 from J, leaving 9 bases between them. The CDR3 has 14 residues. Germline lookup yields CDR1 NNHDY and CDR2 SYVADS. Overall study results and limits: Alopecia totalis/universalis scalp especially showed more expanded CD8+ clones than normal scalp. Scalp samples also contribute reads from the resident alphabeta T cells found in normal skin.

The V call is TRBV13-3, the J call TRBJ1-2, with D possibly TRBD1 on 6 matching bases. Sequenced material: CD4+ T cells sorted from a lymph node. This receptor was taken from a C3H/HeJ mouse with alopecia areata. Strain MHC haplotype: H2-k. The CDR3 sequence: CASSEGHKNSDYTF. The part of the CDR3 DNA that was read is TGTGCCAGCAGTGAGGGACACAAAAACTCC.